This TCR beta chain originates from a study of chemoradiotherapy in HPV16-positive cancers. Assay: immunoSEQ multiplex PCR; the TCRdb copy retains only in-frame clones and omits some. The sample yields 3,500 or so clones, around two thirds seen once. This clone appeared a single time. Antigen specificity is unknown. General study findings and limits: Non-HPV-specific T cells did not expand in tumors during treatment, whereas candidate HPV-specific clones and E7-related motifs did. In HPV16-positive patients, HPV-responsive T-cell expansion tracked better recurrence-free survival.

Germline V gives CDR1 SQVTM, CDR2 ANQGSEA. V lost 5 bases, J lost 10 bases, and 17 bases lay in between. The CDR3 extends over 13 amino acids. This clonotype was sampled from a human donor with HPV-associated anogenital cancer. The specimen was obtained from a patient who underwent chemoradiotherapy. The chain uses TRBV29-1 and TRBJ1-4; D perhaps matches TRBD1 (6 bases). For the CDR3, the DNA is TGCAGCGTTCTCCGGGACACCGAACCAAAACTGTTTTTT. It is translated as CSVLRDTEPKLFF.